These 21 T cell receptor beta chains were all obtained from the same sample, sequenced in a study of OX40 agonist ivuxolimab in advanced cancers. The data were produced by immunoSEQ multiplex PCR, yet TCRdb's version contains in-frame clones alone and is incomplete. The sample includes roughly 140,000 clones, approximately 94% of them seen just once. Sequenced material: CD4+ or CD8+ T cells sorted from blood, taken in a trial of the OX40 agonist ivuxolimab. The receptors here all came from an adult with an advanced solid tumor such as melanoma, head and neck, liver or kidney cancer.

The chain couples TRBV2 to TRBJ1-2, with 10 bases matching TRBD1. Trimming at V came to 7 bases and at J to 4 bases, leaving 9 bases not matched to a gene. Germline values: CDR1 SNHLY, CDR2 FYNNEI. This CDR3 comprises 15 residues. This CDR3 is CASKEVGTGVYGYTF. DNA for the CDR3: TGTGCCAGCAAAGAAGTGGGGACAGGGGTCTATGGCTACACCTTC. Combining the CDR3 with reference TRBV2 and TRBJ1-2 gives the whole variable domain EPEVTQTPSHQVTQMGQEVILRCVPISNHLYFYWYRQILGQKVEFLVSFYNNEISEKSEIFDDQFSVERPDGSNFTLKIRSTKLEDSAMYFCASKEVGTGVYGYTFGSGTRLTVV.

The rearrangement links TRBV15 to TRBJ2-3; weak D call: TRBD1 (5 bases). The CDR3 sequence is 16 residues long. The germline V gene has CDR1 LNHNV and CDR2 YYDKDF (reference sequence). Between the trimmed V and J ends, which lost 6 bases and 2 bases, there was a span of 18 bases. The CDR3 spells CATSRAPTVPTDTQYF. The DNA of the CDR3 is TGTGCCACCAGTCGGGCCCCGACAGTACCCACAGATACGCAGTATTTT.

The CDR3 DNA sequence: TGTGCCAGCAGGACAGGGGCGGCGGGCTATGGCTACACCTTC. This codes for CASRTGAAGYGYTF. The rearrangement uses TRBV4-2 and TRBJ1-2, with 8 bases lining up with TRBD1. The germline V gene has CDR1 LGHNA and CDR2 YNFKEQ. The CDR3 is 14 amino acids. V lost 6 bases and J lost 4; bases outside the gene matches: 7.

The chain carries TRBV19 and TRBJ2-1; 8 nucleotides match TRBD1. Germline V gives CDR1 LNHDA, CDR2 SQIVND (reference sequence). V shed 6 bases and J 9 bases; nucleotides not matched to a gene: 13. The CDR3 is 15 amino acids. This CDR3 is CASRNGQGTRGEQFF. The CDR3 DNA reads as TGTGCCAGTAGGAACGGACAGGGTACAAGGGGTGAGCAGTTCTTC.

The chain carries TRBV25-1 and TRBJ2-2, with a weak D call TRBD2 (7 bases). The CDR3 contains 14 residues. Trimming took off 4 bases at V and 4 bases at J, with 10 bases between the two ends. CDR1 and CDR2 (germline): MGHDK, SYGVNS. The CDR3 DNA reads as TGTGCCAGCAGTGTAAGGGGGGGCACCGGGGAGCTGTTTTTT. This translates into CASSVRGGTGELFF.

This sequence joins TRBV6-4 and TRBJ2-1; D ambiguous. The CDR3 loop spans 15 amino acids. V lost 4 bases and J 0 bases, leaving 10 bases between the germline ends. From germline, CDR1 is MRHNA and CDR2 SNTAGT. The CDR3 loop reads CASSVSASSYNEQFF. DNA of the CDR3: TGTGCCAGCAGTGTATCGGCTAGCTCCTACAATGAGCAGTTCTTC.

The CDR3 DNA sequence: TGTGCCAGCAGCTTCCTTAAAATGACAGGGTCTGGAAACACCATATATTTT. It encodes CASSFLKMTGSGNTIYF. This rearrangement joins TRBV5-8 to TRBJ1-3; 7 positions match TRBD1. The germline gives CDR1 SGHTS, CDR2 YDEGEE. V lost 2 bases to trimming and J lost 1 base; unmatched junction nucleotides: 9. The CDR3 totals 17 residues.

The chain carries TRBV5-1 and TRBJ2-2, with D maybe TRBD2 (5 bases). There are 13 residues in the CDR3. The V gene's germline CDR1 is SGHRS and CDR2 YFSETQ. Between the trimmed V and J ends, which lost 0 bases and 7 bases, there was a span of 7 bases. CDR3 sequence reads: CASSLGRDGELFF. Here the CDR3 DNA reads TGCGCCAGCAGCTTGGGTCGGGACGGGGAGCTGTTTTTT.

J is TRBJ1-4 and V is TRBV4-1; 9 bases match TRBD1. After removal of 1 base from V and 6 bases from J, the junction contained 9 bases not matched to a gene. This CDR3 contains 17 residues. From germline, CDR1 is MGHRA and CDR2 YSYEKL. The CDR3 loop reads CASSQVGPGTGHEKLFF. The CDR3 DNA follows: TGCGCCAGCAGCCAAGTGGGACCCGGGACAGGGCATGAAAAACTGTTTTTT.

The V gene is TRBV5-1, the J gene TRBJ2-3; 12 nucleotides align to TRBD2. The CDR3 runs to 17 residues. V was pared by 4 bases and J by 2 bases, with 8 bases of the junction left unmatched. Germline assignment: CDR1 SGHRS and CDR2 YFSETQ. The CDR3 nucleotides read TGCGCCAGCAGCATGTCCCTAGCGGGGGGGCCCACAGATACGCAGTATTTT. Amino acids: CASSMSLAGGPTDTQYF. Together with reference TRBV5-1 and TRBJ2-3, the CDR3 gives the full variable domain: KAGVTQTPRYLIKTRGQQVTLSCSPISGHRSVSWYQQTPGQGLQFLFEYFSETQRNKGNFPGRFSGRQFSNSRSEMNVSTLELGDSALYLCASSMSLAGGPTDTQYFGPGTRLTVL.

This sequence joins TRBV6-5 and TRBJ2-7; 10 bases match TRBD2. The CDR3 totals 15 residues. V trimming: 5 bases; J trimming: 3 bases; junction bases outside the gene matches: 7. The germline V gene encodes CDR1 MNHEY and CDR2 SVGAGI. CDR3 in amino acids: CASSLSGGPLYEQYF. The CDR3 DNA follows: TGTGCCAGCAGTCTTAGCGGGGGGCCCCTCTACGAGCAGTACTTC.

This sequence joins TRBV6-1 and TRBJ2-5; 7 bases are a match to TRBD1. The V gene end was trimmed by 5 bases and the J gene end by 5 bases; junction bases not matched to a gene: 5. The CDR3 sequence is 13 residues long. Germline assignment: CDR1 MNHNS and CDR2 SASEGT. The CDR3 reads CASSQTGWETQYF. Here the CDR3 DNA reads TGTGCCAGCAGTCAGACAGGGTGGGAGACCCAGTACTTC.

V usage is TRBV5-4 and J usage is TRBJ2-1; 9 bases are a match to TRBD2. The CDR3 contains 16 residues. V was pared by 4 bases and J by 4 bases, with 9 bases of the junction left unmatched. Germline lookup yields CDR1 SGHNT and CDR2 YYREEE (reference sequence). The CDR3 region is CASSRSVGLAYNEQFF. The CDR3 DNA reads TGTGCCAGCAGCCGCAGCGTAGGACTAGCGTACAATGAGCAGTTCTTC. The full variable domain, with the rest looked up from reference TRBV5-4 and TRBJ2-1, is ETGVTQSPTHLIKTRGQQVTLRCSSQSGHNTVSWYQQALGQGPQFIFQYYREEENGRGNFPPRFSGLQFPNYSSELNVNALELDDSALYLCASSRSVGLAYNEQFFGPGTRLTVL.

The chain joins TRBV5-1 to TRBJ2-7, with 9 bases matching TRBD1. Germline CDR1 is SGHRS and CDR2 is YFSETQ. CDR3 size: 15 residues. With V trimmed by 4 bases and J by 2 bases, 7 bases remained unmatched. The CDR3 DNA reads TGCGCCAGCAGCCCCCGGGACAGGGTTACCTACGAGCAGTACTTC. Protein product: CASSPRDRVTYEQYF. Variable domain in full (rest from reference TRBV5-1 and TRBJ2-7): KAGVTQTPRYLIKTRGQQVTLSCSPISGHRSVSWYQQTPGQGLQFLFEYFSETQRNKGNFPGRFSGRQFSNSRSEMNVSTLELGDSALYLCASSPRDRVTYEQYFGPGTRLTVT.

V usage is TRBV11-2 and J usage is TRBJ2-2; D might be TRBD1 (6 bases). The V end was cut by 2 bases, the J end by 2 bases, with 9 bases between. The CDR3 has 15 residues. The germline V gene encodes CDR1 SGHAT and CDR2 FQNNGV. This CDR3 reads CASSLRGSNTGELFF. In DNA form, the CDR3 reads TGTGCCAGCAGCTTAAGGGGGAGTAACACCGGGGAGCTGTTTTTT.

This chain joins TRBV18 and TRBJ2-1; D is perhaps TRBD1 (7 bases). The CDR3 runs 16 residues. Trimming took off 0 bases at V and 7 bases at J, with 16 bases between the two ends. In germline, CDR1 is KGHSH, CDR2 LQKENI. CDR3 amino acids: CASSPPAGGSGNEQFF. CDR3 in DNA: TGTGCCAGCTCACCACCCGCAGGGGGGTCGGGGAATGAGCAGTTCTTC.

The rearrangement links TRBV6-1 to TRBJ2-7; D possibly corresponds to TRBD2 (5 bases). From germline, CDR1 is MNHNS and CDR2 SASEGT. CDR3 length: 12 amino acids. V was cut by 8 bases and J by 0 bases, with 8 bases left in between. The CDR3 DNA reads TGTGCCAGCGGAGGCCTCTCCTACGAGCAGTACTTC. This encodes CASGGLSYEQYF.

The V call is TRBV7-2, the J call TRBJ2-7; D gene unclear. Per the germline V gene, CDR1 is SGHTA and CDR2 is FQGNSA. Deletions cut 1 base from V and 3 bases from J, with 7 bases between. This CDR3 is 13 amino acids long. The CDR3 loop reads CASSLDSYYEQYF. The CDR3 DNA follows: TGTGCCAGCAGCTTAGACAGTTACTACGAGCAGTACTTC.

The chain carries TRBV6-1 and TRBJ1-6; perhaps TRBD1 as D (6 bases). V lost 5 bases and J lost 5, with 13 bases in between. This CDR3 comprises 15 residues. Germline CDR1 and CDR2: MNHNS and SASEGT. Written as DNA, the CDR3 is TGTGCCAGCAGTCGGGGGCGGGCGGATAATTCACCCCTCCACTTT. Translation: CASSRGRADNSPLHF.

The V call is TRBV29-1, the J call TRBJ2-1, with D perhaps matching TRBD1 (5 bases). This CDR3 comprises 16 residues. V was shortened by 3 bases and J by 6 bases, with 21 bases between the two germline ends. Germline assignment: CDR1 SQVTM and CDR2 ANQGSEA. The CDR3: CSVESQGFYNFNEQFF. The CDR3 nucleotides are TGCAGCGTTGAGTCGCAGGGCTTTTATAACTTCAATGAGCAGTTCTTC.

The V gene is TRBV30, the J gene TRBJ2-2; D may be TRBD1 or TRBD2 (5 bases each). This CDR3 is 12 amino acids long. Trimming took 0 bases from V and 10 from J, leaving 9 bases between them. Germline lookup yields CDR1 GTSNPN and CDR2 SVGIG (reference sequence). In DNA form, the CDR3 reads TGTGCCTGGAGTGTACGGGGCATGGAGCTGTTTTTT. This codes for CAWSVRGMELFF.